The entry below gives a single T cell receptor (beta chain) sequence along with its context. In the authors' methods: Using reference gene primer amplification, nucleated cell counts were estimated. TCRdb keeps only in-frame clones here, not all; method: immunoSEQ multiplex PCR. V and J calls and clone size are given by that table; D and trimming were obtained from the DNA. The sample holds about 380,000 clones; about 90% are singletons and the top ten take 1% to 1.5%. V lost 5 bases and J lost 1, with 13 bases in between. CDR3 length: 15 residues. Germline V gives CDR1 MNHEY, CDR2 SVGAGI. This sample was included in a study of blood T cell repertoires in COVID-19. Overall study: Samples of COVID-19 (acute and convalescent) were obtained from the United States, Italy and Spain.

The participants were between roughly 18 and 89 years old and came from roughly 25 US areas. Cohorts were determined from participant-reported clinical history. The receptor's source is a man between 25 and 39 years old who had recovered from COVID-19. Sequenced material: PBMCs or T cells enriched from blood (not recorded which). This chain connects TRBV6-5 to TRBJ2-3; TRBD1 is a possible D gene (5 bases). The CDR3 DNA reads TGTGCCAGCAGTAGAAAGGGGTGGGGCACAGATACGCAGTATTTT. As protein: CASSRKGWGTDTQYF.